The 4 T cell receptor beta chains listed next were all sequenced from one sample in a study of T cell responses to AZD1222 COVID-19 vaccine (dated by TCRdb to the early 2020s). The library was built by means of the immunoSEQ multiplex PCR assay. In TCRdb, the immuneACCESS table is reduced to in-frame sequences with V and J assigned. These tables do not hold every clone; where another copy was compared, an unresolved V gene accounts for under half, and the others remain unexplained. Here the sample has 150,000 to 160,000 clones; 75% to 95% occur a single time. The top ten hold approximately 2% of the sample. In the paper's terms, the time point label means: baseline before first vaccination. Sequencing used peripheral blood, obtained on day 0 of AZD1222 vaccination. The receptors here all came from an adult in good health.

The V and J genes are TRBV5-6 and TRBJ2-7, with D unresolved. The CDR3 totals 11 residues. V was clipped by 1 base and J by 7 bases, with 6 bases between them. Germline CDR1 SGHDT, CDR2 YYEEEE. CDR3 amino acids: CASSLKREQYF. The CDR3 DNA sequence: TGTGCCAGCAGCTTGAAGCGAGAGCAGTACTTC.

This rearrangement joins TRBV11-3 to TRBJ2-2; possible D gene TRBD1, 6 bases. CDR1 is SGHNT, CDR2 YENEEA, per germline. V lost 2 bases, J lost 1 base, and 8 bases lay in between. The CDR3 loop spans 15 amino acids. This CDR3 is CASSLKGQNTGELFF. CDR3 coding DNA: TGTGCCAGCAGCTTAAAGGGACAGAACACCGGGGAGCTGTTTTTT.

The chain is built from TRBV6-6 and TRBJ1-3; D is unclear. The CDR3 length is 13 residues. Trimming took off 7 bases at V and 0 bases at J, with 7 bases between the two ends. CDR1 MNHNY and CDR2 SVGAGI come from the germline V gene (reference sequence). DNA for the CDR3: TGTGCCAGCATCTCAGACTCTGGAAACACCATATATTTT. It translates to CASISDSGNTIYF.

This chain links TRBV29-1 with TRBJ1-4; 8 bases are a match to TRBD1. Germline CDR1 is SQVTM and CDR2 is ANQGSEA. V lost 0 bases to trimming and J lost 8 bases; unmatched junction nucleotides: 11. This CDR3 has 16 residues. The CDR3 protein is CSVEEFKTGDKEKLFF. DNA for the CDR3: TGCAGCGTTGAAGAGTTTAAGACAGGGGATAAAGAAAAACTGTTTTTT.